This is a list of T cell receptor beta chains from one sample in a study of blood T cell repertoires in COVID-19. Repertoires were generated with immunoSEQ multiplex PCR, while TCRdb's copy carries only in-frame clones and drops some. The sample lists some 7,000 clones, around 89% occurring once. The sample was peripheral blood. All receptors derive from a man older than 75 with active COVID-19. CDR3s include the opening cysteine and the closing phenylalanine or tryptophan. A D gene is named only where the DNA matches it firmly. Not every row has a clone size; where given, it reads once, few, many or a size class.

clone size | D gene | J gene | V gene | CDR3 DNA | CDR3 protein
once | TRBD2 | TRBJ2-5 | TRBV3-1/TRBV3-2 | TGTGCCAGCAGCCCCTGGACTAGCGGGAGGGTGGAGACCCAGTACTTC | CASSPWTSGRVETQYF
. | . | TRBJ1-5 | TRBV6-5 | TGTGCCAGCACAGTAAATAGCAATCAGCCCCAGCATTTT | CASTVNSNQPQHF
once | TRBD2 | TRBJ2-1 | TRBV9 | TGTGCCAGCAGCGTAGTCGCTGGTCTAGCGGACTACAATGAGCAGTTCTTC | CASSVVAGLADYNEQFF
. | . | TRBJ2-3 | TRBV2 | TGTGCCAGCAGGGACGCACCGGGACAACGCACAGATACGCAGTATTTT | CASRDAPGQRTDTQYF
once | . | TRBJ1-6 | TRBV3-1/TRBV3-2 | TGTGCCAGCAGTCCCACCTCCCAGTCACCCCTCCACTTT | CASSPTSQSPLHF
. | TRBD1 | TRBJ1-1 | TRBV5-4 | TGTGCCAGCAGCGGGACAGGGGGACTGAACACTGAAGCTTTCTTT | CASSGTGGLNTEAFF
once | TRBD2 | TRBJ2-7 | TRBV6-5 | TGTGCCAGCAGTTACTCGGGAGGGTTTGGGGCAGGGCAGTACTTC | CASSYSGGFGAGQYF
. | TRBD2 | TRBJ2-1 | TRBV3-1/TRBV3-2 | TGTGCCAGCAGCCGTTACCCCGCGACTAGCGGGAGGGAATACAATGAGCAGTTCTTC | CASSRYPATSGREYNEQFF
. | TRBD1 | TRBJ1-3 | TRBV4-1 | TGCGCCAGCAGCGGGGGACAGGGGAGCTCTGGAAACACCATATATTTT | CASSGGQGSSGNTIYF
. | TRBD1 | TRBJ1-3 | TRBV2 | TGTGCCAGCAACGAGGGGGCACTAGGAAACACCATATATTTT | CASNEGALGNTIYF
few | . | TRBJ1-4 | TRBV19 | TGTGCCAGTAAGTTCGGCAGGCTGAATGAAAAACTGTTTTTT | CASKFGRLNEKLFF
few | TRBD1 | TRBJ2-3 | TRBV6-1 | TGTGCCAGCAGTGGGCCCGGGACAGGGGCCACAGATACGCAGTATTTT | CASSGPGTGATDTQYF
. | TRBD2 | TRBJ2-1 | TRBV4-3 | TGCGCCAGCAGCCAATTTTTCGGGACTAGCGGTTACAATGAGCAGTTCTTC | CASSQFFGTSGYNEQFF
. | TRBD2 | TRBJ2-1 | TRBV7-3 | TGTGCCAGCAGCTCGAGGACTAGCGGGCCCAATGAGCAGTTCTTC | CASSSRTSGPNEQFF
. | TRBD1 | TRBJ1-2 | TRBV14 | TGTGCCAGCAGCCAAACAGGGGGCTATGGCTACACCTTC | CASSQTGGYGYTF
. | . | TRBJ2-2 | TRBV7-3 | TGTGCCAGCAGCCCGGGGCCTGGCAGGGGCAGTCGCACCGGGGAGCTGTTTTTT | CASSPGPGRGSRTGELFF
. | . | TRBJ1-1 | TRBV5-1 | TGCGCCAGCAGCATGAGGGCGTGGGACACTGAAGCTTTCTTT | CASSMRAWDTEAFF
. | . | TRBJ2-7 | TRBV28 | TGTGCCAGCAGTTTATTCGGGGGTTCCTACGAGCAGTACTTC | CASSLFGGSYEQYF
. | . | TRBJ1-1 | TRBV15 | TGTGCCACCAGCACACTCCGGGGTGTGTTAGGAGGGACTGAAGCTTTCTTT | CATSTLRGVLGGTEAFF
. | TRBD1 | TRBJ2-7 | TRBV6-5 | TGTGCCAGCAGTTACTCGCTGGGACAGGGTCTATACGAGCAGTACTTC | CASSYSLGQGLYEQYF
. | TRBD2 | TRBJ2-2 | TRBV4-1 | TGCGCCAGCAGTCACGCCCCCTGGACTAGCGGGAGTAGAGGCGGGGAGCTGTTTTTT | CASSHAPWTSGSRGGELFF
. | TRBD1 | TRBJ1-2 | TRBV7-2 | TGTGCCAGCAGAGTCCCGGGGACAGGGGATGACTACACCTTC | CASRVPGTGDDYTF
few | TRBD2 | TRBJ2-7 | TRBV27 | TGTGCCAGCAGTATTACTAGCGGGAGTCCCTACGAGCAGTACTTC | CASSITSGSPYEQYF
. | TRBD1 | TRBJ2-2 | TRBV4-2 | TGTGCCAGCAGCCGCGGACAGGGGGTGGGGAACACCGGGGAGCTGTTTTTT | CASSRGQGVGNTGELFF
. | TRBD1 | TRBJ2-1 | TRBV12-3/TRBV12-4 | TGTGCCAGCAGTCGACAGGGGTTCGATGAGCAGTTCTTC | CASSRQGFDEQFF
. | . | TRBJ2-7 | TRBV6-2/TRBV6-3 | TGTGCCAGCAGTTTTATTACAGGGGAGCAGTACTTC | CASSFITGEQYF
. | TRBD2 | TRBJ2-7 | TRBV10-2 | TGCGCCAGCAGGGCCGGGACTAGCGGGACTTACGAGCAGTACTTC | CASRAGTSGTYEQYF
. | TRBD2 | TRBJ2-5 | TRBV5-5 | TGTGCCAGCAGCTTGGGGGGACTAGCGGGGAGGAAAGAGACCCAGTACTTC | CASSLGGLAGRKETQYF
. | . | TRBJ2-7 | TRBV19 | TGTGCCAGTAGTATAGGGGGGACAAATTCCTACGAGCAGTACTTC | CASSIGGTNSYEQYF
. | TRBD1 | TRBJ2-4 | TRBV5-6 | TGTGCCAGCAGCTTACCGGGACAGAAAAACATTCAGTACTTC | CASSLPGQKNIQYF
. | TRBD1 | TRBJ1-5 | TRBV30 | TGTGCCTGCCAACAGGGGACGGGCAATCAGCCCCAGCATTTT | CACQQGTGNQPQHF
. | TRBD2 | TRBJ2-7 | TRBV27 | TGTGCCAGCAGTTTCGGACTAGCGGCAATCTACGAGCAGTACTTC | CASSFGLAAIYEQYF
. | TRBD2 | TRBJ2-1 | TRBV6-5 | TGTGCCAGCAGTTTCGGACTAGCAGTTAACAATGAGCAGTTCTTC | CASSFGLAVNNEQFF
. | TRBD1 | TRBJ1-5 | TRBV19 | TGTGCCAGTAGTCCCAGGGGGAATCAGCCCCAGCATTTT | CASSPRGNQPQHF
. | TRBD2 | TRBJ2-7 | TRBV9 | TGTGCCAGCAGCGCCTCTAGCGGGAGTTCGGGCGAGCAGTACTTC | CASSASSGSSGEQYF
. | . | TRBJ2-1 | TRBV18 | TGTGCCAGCTCACCAACGGACGGACTCGTCCAGCAGTTCTTC | CASSPTDGLVQQFF
. | TRBD2 | TRBJ2-7 | TRBV6-6 | TGTGCCAGCATGTCTAGCGGGGTTACCTACGAGCAGTACTTC | CASMSSGVTYEQYF
. | . | TRBJ2-1 | TRBV7-2 | TGTGCCAGCAGCTTGGGAGCGGGCCTCCGGGAGCAGTTCTTC | CASSLGAGLREQFF
. | . | TRBJ2-2 | TRBV6-5 | TGTGCCAGCCCTCAGGTGAACACCGGGGAGCTGTTTTTT | CASPQVNTGELFF
. | TRBD1 | TRBJ2-7 | TRBV18 | TGTGCCAGCTCACCACGACAGGGTTCGAGCTCCTACGAGCAGTACTTC | CASSPRQGSSSYEQYF
. | TRBD2 | TRBJ2-3 | TRBV7-6 | TGTGCCAGCAGCCGGAGTAGCGGGAGGGCCCCCGCAGATACGCAGTATTTT | CASSRSSGRAPADTQYF
. | . | TRBJ2-1 | TRBV7-2 | TGTGCCAGCAGCGTCTCGAGCTCCTACAATGAGCAGTTCTTC | CASSVSSSYNEQFF
. | . | TRBJ2-1 | TRBV28 | TGTGCCAGCACCTCGGTCGAAAGCTCCTACAATGAGCAGTTCTTC | CASTSVESSYNEQFF
. | TRBD1 | TRBJ1-1 | TRBV7-3 | TGTGCCAGCAGCTTGACTCGAATGGGACAGGGCACTGAAGCTTTCTTT | CASSLTRMGQGTEAFF
. | TRBD2 | TRBJ2-1 | TRBV18 | TGTGCCAGCTCACCTTCCGGGACTAGCGGTTACAATGAGCAGTTCTTC | CASSPSGTSGYNEQFF
. | TRBD1 | TRBJ1-1 | TRBV6-5 | TGTGCCAGCAGTTACTCGAACAGGGGAGGCACTGAAGCTTTCTTT | CASSYSNRGGTEAFF
. | . | TRBJ2-3 | TRBV12-3/TRBV12-4 | TGTGCCAGCACCCAGGACTTCACAGATACGCAGTATTTT | CASTQDFTDTQYF
. | TRBD1 | TRBJ2-1 | TRBV30 | TGTGCCTGGAGCCGGGACAGTGGAACCTACAATGAGCAGTTCTTC | CAWSRDSGTYNEQFF
. | . | TRBJ2-3 | TRBV10-3 | TGTGCCATCAGTGAGGGAAGAGGAGGGTTCCGCACAGATACGCAGTATTTT | CAISEGRGGFRTDTQYF
. | TRBD2 | TRBJ2-3 | TRBV4-2 | TGTGCCAGCAGCCAAGTCCCGGGAGGGGTTACAGATACGCAGTATTTT | CASSQVPGGVTDTQYF
. | TRBD2 | TRBJ2-1 | TRBV25-1 | TGTGCCAGCAGTGAGGCGGGAGATATCAATGAGCAGTTCTTC | CASSEAGDINEQFF
. | TRBD2 | TRBJ2-3 | TRBV7-2 | TGTGCCAGCAGCTCGGGACTAGCGGGAACTTCTGGAGATACGCAGTATTTT | CASSSGLAGTSGDTQYF